This TCR beta chain was identified in a study of CD8+ T cells in alopecia areata (dated 2018 in TCRdb). In terms of the full investigation: Treated patients were enrolled in an open-label pilot trial of oral tofacitinib, 5 to 10 mg twice daily, for moderate-to-severe alopecia areata. Clonality in the scalp was compared among normal scalp (n=4), patchy alopecia areata scalp (n=8), and alopecia totalis/universalis scalp (n=8). On the human side, TCRbeta sequencing was run on scalp tissue and on sorted CD4+ and CD8+ peripheral blood T cells from healthy controls and from alopecia areata patients with either patchy or totalis/universalis disease. RNA was extracted with the PAXgene miRNA kit for fixed scalp, the miRNeasy kit for PBMCs, and the RNeasy kit for mouse skin. For the treated patients, the SALT score, which quantifies what percentage of scalp surface area is affected, served as the measure of disease severity. Patients received tofacitinib for 6 to 18 months and were then followed off drug for 6 months to check for delayed response and recurrence. High-throughput TCRbeta sequencing was used to examine T cell clonal expansion in alopecia areata in both the C3H/HeJ mouse model and human patients. Patients on tofacitinib were biopsied at baseline and after 4 and 24 weeks of treatment, and several of the patients also had a later scalp biopsy. Amplification of TCRbeta CDR3 regions was done by immunoSEQ multiplex PCR using 35 Vbeta forward primers and 13 Jbeta reverse primers.

Trimming removed 6 bases from V and 6 bases from J, leaving 17 bases between the germline ends. The CDR3 sequence holds 14 residues, the cysteine and phenylalanine included. CDR3 DNA only is kept here, 42 bases in frame from base 1. CDR1 and CDR2 are read off the germline V gene (reference sequence) as SEHNR and FQNEAQ. This clone has only a few counts. Its antigen target is currently unknown. Base qualities are missing; no much larger clone stands one base away. This sample's time point label indicates: more than 3 weeks on oral tofacitinib. In light of the paper, this sample's treatment or condition label describes: oral pan-JAK inhibitor, 5-10 mg twice daily. Lesional scalp punch biopsies and peripheral blood were collected from alopecia areata patients. After PBMCs were isolated by density centrifugation and stained for CD3, CD4 and CD8, a FACSAria was used to sort CD4+ and CD8+ T cells. Results and caveats for the whole study, not just this receptor: Shared TCR sequences between patients were less evident than in mice, which may be partly attributable to HLA diversity in the patient population. Because the treated cohort was small and had just a single nonresponder, larger studies are needed to establish links between baseline CD8+ expansion and response. Many expanded lesional clones persisted in scalp and blood during tofacitinib treatment, which may partly explain relapse after stopping treatment. Tofacitinib significantly decreased scalp clonality and the number of expanded CD8+ clones among the top 100 scalp clones. Scalp TCR repertoire analysis is complicated because resident alphabeta T cells in normal human skin are also sequenced, whereas mouse skin is dominated by gammadelta T cells. Higher clonality and more expanded CD8+ clones were observed in lesional scalp than in normal scalp, particularly in alopecia totalis/universalis, a finding suggestive of antigenic drive.

Preparation of the library involved the immunoSEQ multiplex PCR assay. For TCR sequencing, RNA was extracted from every sample and reverse transcribed into cDNA to serve as template. First-strand cDNA was synthesized using SuperScript III with a 2:1 mix of oligo-dT and random hexamers. A synthetic immune receptor repertoire was used to gauge amplification bias, and whatever bias remained was removed computationally. The authors' pipeline ran thus. After raw reads were preprocessed to remove errors, the CDR3 was defined following IMGT conventions as running from the conserved cysteine to phenylalanine. Clonality was computed by normalizing Shannon entropy by log2 of the number of productive unique TCRs and subtracting the result from 1. CD4 or CD8 identity of scalp clones was inferred by cross-referencing scalp TCRbeta sequences with sorted blood CD4 and CD8 repertoires. TCRdb carries this immuneACCESS record with in-frame sequences only. Its versions omit some clonotypes, under half of them owing to an unresolved V gene in the studies checked, with the rest unexplained. That table is the source of V, J and clone size, and D and trimming were worked out from the DNA. The sample has 90,000 to 150,000 clones on record, around 56% of them singletons. Around 0.46% of the sample is taken by the ten largest.

Recombination joined TRBV7-9 with TRBJ1-2, with the D segment identity uncertain. This TCR derives from a human donor with alopecia areata. The sample here was CD4+ T cells sorted from blood, taken at week 4, from a patient treated with tofacitinib. The nucleotide sequence reads TGTGCCAGCAGGAATGTAAGGACTCTCCATGGCTACACCTTC. It codes for CASRNVRTLHGYTF. Extended through the reference TRBV7-9 and TRBJ1-2 proteins, this CDR3 yields the full variable domain: DTGVSQNPRHKITKRGQNVTFRCDPISEHNRLYWYRQTLGQGPEFLTYFQNEAQLEKSRLLSDRFSAERPKGSFSTLEIQRTEQGDSAMYLCASRNVRTLHGYTFGSGTRLTVV.